Each of the 28 T cell receptor beta chains below was sequenced from the same sample in a study of blood T cell repertoires in COVID-19. Some clones are missing from TCRdb's copy, which holds only in-frame ones; the method was immunoSEQ multiplex PCR. The profile shows about 130,000 clones, 85% of them singletons. The material sequenced was peripheral blood. All receptors derive from an elderly woman with acute or convalescent COVID-19.

This chain connects TRBV12-3 or TRBV12-4 to TRBJ1-2, with 8 bases identical to TRBD1. The CDR3 runs to 13 residues. Unmatched junction bases numbered 8, after V lost 6 bases and J lost 8 bases. This CDR3 reads CASRRAGGGGYTF. CDR3 in DNA: TGTGCCAGCAGAAGGGCAGGGGGCGGCGGCTACACCTTC.

The rearrangement links TRBV28 to TRBJ1-2; 10 bases align to TRBD1. This CDR3 region has 15 residues. V gave up 5 bases and J gave up 3 bases; unmatched junction bases: 6. Per germline, CDR1 MDHEN and CDR2 SYDVKM. The CDR3 spells CASSLGGQGHYGYTF. The CDR3 bases are TGTGCCAGCAGTCTGGGGGGACAGGGGCACTATGGCTACACCTTC.

The sample holds one count of this clone. J is TRBJ2-3 and V is TRBV3-1 (or the pseudogene TRBV3-2); a possible D gene is TRBD2 (6 bases). The CDR3 consists of 16 residues. V lost 0 bases to trimming and J lost 2 bases, with 12 bases between them. Germline V CDR1 and CDR2: LGHDT, YNNKEL (reference sequence). The CDR3 nucleotides read TGTGCCAGCAGCCAAGAGCTCGCGGGGCTCACAGATACGCAGTATTTT. This codes for CASSQELAGLTDTQYF.

There are a few counts of this clone. The V gene is TRBV2, the J gene TRBJ2-1; 8 nucleotides agree with TRBD1. Germline V gene lookup returns CDR1 SNHLY and CDR2 FYNNEI. Trimming at V came to 6 bases and at J to 15 bases, leaving 13 bases not matched to a gene. This CDR3 has 13 amino acids. The CDR3 bases are TGTGCCAGCAGCGATTCCGTGGACAGGGTGGTGTTCTTC. Its translation is CASSDSVDRVVFF.

This clone was found a few times. The chain uses TRBV7-2 and TRBJ1-3, with 7 positions matching TRBD1. Looked up from germline, CDR1 is SGHTA and CDR2 is FQGNSA. Trimming removed 5 bases from V and 8 bases from J; junction bases left unmatched: 12. The CDR3 totals 15 residues. The CDR3: CASSLRQGRGDTIYF. CDR3 coding DNA: TGTGCCAGCAGCCTACGACAGGGCCGAGGGGACACCATATATTTT.

The chain employs TRBV2 and TRBJ1-1; tentative D call: TRBD1 (5 bases). Deletions cut 7 bases from V and 1 base from J, with 10 bases between. This CDR3 is built from 13 residues. Germline V gene data show CDR1 as SNHLY and CDR2 as FYNNEI. The CDR3 is CASTGEANTEAFF. CDR3 DNA sequence: TGTGCCAGCACGGGGGAGGCGAACACTGAAGCTTTCTTT.

The gene calls are TRBV30 and TRBJ1-2, with 7 bases aligning to TRBD1. Germline CDR1 GTSNPN, CDR2 SVGIG (reference sequence). The ends lost 5 bases at V and 4 bases at J; junction bases unmatched: 10. This CDR3 has 14 residues. This CDR3 is CAWSVMGQFYGYTF. As DNA, the CDR3 is TGTGCCTGGTCCGTAATGGGACAGTTCTATGGCTACACCTTC.

The chain joins TRBV3-1 (or the pseudogene TRBV3-2) to TRBJ1-1, with D tentatively TRBD1 (5 bases). The germline CDR1 and CDR2 sequences are LGHDT and YNNKEL (reference sequence). The CDR3 spans 13 residues. Trimming removed 3 bases at V and 4 bases at J, with 9 bases between. The CDR3: CASSQRGVTEAFF. CDR3 nucleotide sequence: TGTGCCAGCAGCCAGCGGGGGGTCACTGAAGCTTTCTTT.

This clone has only one observation. The chain links TRBV7-3 to TRBJ1-2; D remains unclear. The V gene's germline CDR1 is SGHTA and CDR2 FQGTGA. V dropped 3 bases and J dropped 6 bases, with 11 bases sitting between them. The CDR3 loop spans 13 amino acids. CDR3 sequence: CASSFGSGNGYTF. The DNA for the CDR3 is TGTGCCAGCAGCTTCGGTTCAGGCAATGGCTACACCTTC.

This clone is a singleton in its sample. The gene calls are TRBV6-5 and TRBJ2-2; D is uncertain. Germline loops: CDR1 MNHEY, CDR2 SVGAGI. V was pared by 6 bases and J by 1 base, with 9 bases between. This CDR3 spans 14 amino acids. The CDR3 reads CASRRNRNTGELFF. For the CDR3, the DNA is TGTGCCAGCAGACGAAACAGGAACACCGGGGAGCTGTTTTTT.

This chain links TRBV24-1 with TRBJ2-1; tentatively, D is TRBD2 (5 bases). V was pared by 6 bases and J by 7 bases, with 9 bases between. CDR1 is KGHDR, CDR2 SFDVKD, per germline. This CDR3 has 12 amino acids. CDR3 coding DNA: TGTGCCACCAGTCCAGGCGGGAATGAGCAGTTCTTC. Amino acid sequence: CATSPGGNEQFF.

The chain employs TRBV3-1 (or the pseudogene TRBV3-2) and TRBJ2-2, with 8 bases identical to TRBD1. CDR1 LGHDT and CDR2 YNNKEL come from the germline V gene (reference sequence). There are 14 residues in the CDR3. V lost 7 bases and J lost 4; bases outside the gene matches: 5. The CDR3 here is CASMSGGGTGELFF. CDR3 DNA: TGTGCCAGCATGTCAGGGGGCGGCACCGGGGAGCTGTTTTTT.

This clone has just one count. The chain carries TRBV5-1 and TRBJ1-4; 8 bases match TRBD1. Trimming removed 3 bases from V and 6 bases from J; junction bases left unmatched: 10. CDR3 length equals 16 residues. Germline V lookup: CDR1 SGHRS, CDR2 YFSETQ. CDR3 loop: CASSSTRAGGYEKLFF. In DNA, the CDR3 is TGCGCCAGCAGCTCGACTCGGGCAGGGGGCTATGAAAAACTGTTTTTT.

In this sample, this clone turned up once. The chain has TRBV20-1 and TRBJ1-1, with TRBD1 as a possible D gene (6 bases). The CDR3 runs 14 residues. The germline V gene encodes CDR1 DFQATT and CDR2 SNEGSKA (reference sequence). Trimming cost V 3 bases and J 5 bases, with 16 bases left between them. This CDR3 reads CSASLSGGGTEAFF. The CDR3 DNA is TGCAGTGCTAGTCTCTCGGGGGGCGGGACTGAAGCTTTCTTT.

V usage is TRBV18 and J usage is TRBJ1-3, with a possible D match to TRBD1 (6 bases). Trimming cost V 3 bases and J 0 bases, with 12 bases left between them. Germline CDR1 KGHSH, CDR2 LQKENI. This CDR3 contains 16 residues. This CDR3 reads CASSPSGDLSGNTIYF. The CDR3, as DNA: TGTGCCAGCTCACCTTCAGGGGATCTCTCTGGAAACACCATATATTTT.

The rearrangement uses TRBV12-5 and TRBJ2-2, with D uncertain. V was trimmed by 2 bases and J by 4 bases, leaving 5 bases between them. The CDR3 runs 13 residues. Per the germline V gene, CDR1 is LGHNT and CDR2 is FRNRAP. Here the CDR3 reads CASGLMSTGELFF. DNA for the CDR3: TGTGCTAGTGGTTTGATGAGCACCGGGGAGCTGTTTTTT.

The chain carries TRBV6-6 and TRBJ1-1, with D perhaps matching TRBD1 (6 bases). V lost 5 bases, J lost 4 bases, and 17 bases lay in between. This CDR3 is built from 15 residues. Germline lookup yields CDR1 MNHNY and CDR2 SVGAGI (reference sequence). The chain's CDR3 is CASSPLDQGSTEAFF. DNA of the CDR3: TGTGCCAGCAGTCCCCTGGACCAGGGGAGCACTGAAGCTTTCTTT.

The genes are TRBV15 and TRBJ2-6, with unresolved D. The CDR3 has 12 amino acids. V was trimmed by 8 bases and J by 1 base, leaving 3 bases between them. The germline CDR1 and CDR2 sequences are LNHNV and YYDKDF (reference sequence). In DNA form, the CDR3 reads TGTGCCACCTCTTCTGGGGCCAACGTCCTGACTTTC. It yields the protein CATSSGANVLTF.

V and J are TRBV5-1 and TRBJ2-7; 10 bases match TRBD2. Looked up from germline, CDR1 is SGHRS and CDR2 is YFSETQ. The trim removed 1 base at V and 4 bases at J, leaving 8 bases unmatched. This CDR3 is 16 amino acids long. DNA of the CDR3: TGCGCCAGCAGCTTGAGGAGCGGGGGGGCCGGGTACGAGCAGTACTTC. It encodes CASSLRSGGAGYEQYF.

This chain links TRBV5-1 with TRBJ1-1; D gene unclear. Trimming removed 2 bases at V and 4 bases at J, with 12 bases between. The CDR3 consists of 14 residues. Germline V lookup: CDR1 SGHRS, CDR2 YFSETQ. The CDR3 here is CASSLRQASTEAFF. The DNA for the CDR3 is TGCGCCAGCAGCTTACGCCAGGCAAGCACTGAAGCTTTCTTT.

The rearrangement uses TRBV5-1 and TRBJ1-1, with D possibly being TRBD1 (5 bases). V was pared by 2 bases and J by 1 base, with 12 bases between. The germline gives CDR1 SGHRS, CDR2 YFSETQ. The CDR3 is made up of 15 amino acids. The CDR3 reads CASSFLGQPNTEAFF. In nucleotides, the CDR3 is TGCGCCAGCAGCTTCCTGGGGCAGCCGAACACTGAAGCTTTCTTT.

The chain uses TRBV6-5 and TRBJ2-3, with a weak D call TRBD2 (5 bases). V was clipped by 7 bases and J by 2 bases, with 10 bases between them. The CDR3 extends over 13 amino acids. Germline CDR1 MNHEY, CDR2 SVGAGI. As DNA, the CDR3 is TGTGCCAGCACCGGGATTTACACAGATACGCAGTATTTT. Amino acid sequence: CASTGIYTDTQYF.

J is TRBJ1-2 and V is TRBV28, with a weak D call TRBD1 (6 bases). CDR3 size: 13 residues. Per germline, CDR1 MDHEN and CDR2 SYDVKM. CDR3 region: CATTPGHLYGYTF. The CDR3 coding sequence is TGTGCAACCACACCGGGACACCTCTATGGCTACACCTTC.

The chain recombines TRBV12-3 or TRBV12-4 with TRBJ1-6; 7 bases align to TRBD1. The CDR3 is 13 amino acids. The V segment lost 6 bases and the J segment 10 bases; nucleotides outside the gene matches: 6. The CDR3 sequence is CASSNRGGSPLHF. The CDR3 nucleotides are TGTGCCAGCAGCAACAGGGGAGGCTCACCCCTCCACTTT.

This chain connects TRBV7-2 to TRBJ2-1, with 11 bases identical to TRBD2. The CDR3 totals 15 residues. CDR1 SGHTA and CDR2 FQGNSA come from the germline V gene. V lost 5 bases, J lost 4 bases, and 4 bases stayed unmatched. The DNA of the CDR3 is TGTGCCAGCAGCAACTTAGCGGGGGGGTACAATGAGCAGTTCTTC. This encodes CASSNLAGGYNEQFF.

The chain couples TRBV4-3 to TRBJ2-3; weak D call: TRBD2 (5 bases). The length of the CDR3 is 14 residues. The V end lost 1 base, the J end lost 4 bases, and 9 bases lay between the germline ends. The germline gives CDR1 LGHNA, CDR2 YSLEER. The CDR3: CASSQAGLSDTQYF. DNA for the CDR3: TGCGCCAGCAGCCAAGCCGGACTTTCAGATACGCAGTATTTT.

This chain connects TRBV6-5 to TRBJ2-2; weak D call: TRBD1 (5 bases). The CDR3 totals 13 residues. CDR1 and CDR2 (germline): MNHEY, SVGAGI. Between the trimmed V and J ends, which lost 11 bases and 0 bases, there was a span of 10 bases. The CDR3 here is CASKGSNTGELFF. The CDR3, as DNA: TGTGCCTCCAAGGGGTCGAACACCGGGGAGCTGTTTTTT.

The rearrangement uses TRBV28 and TRBJ2-4; tentative D call: TRBD2 (6 bases). The V gene lost 3 bases and the J gene lost 5 bases, with 11 bases spanning the gap. CDR3 length: 14 amino acids. Germline CDR1 MDHEN, CDR2 SYDVKM. CDR3 loop: CASSFPRLENIQYF. The CDR3 region has the DNA TGTGCCAGCAGTTTCCCCCGACTAGAAAACATTCAGTACTTC.